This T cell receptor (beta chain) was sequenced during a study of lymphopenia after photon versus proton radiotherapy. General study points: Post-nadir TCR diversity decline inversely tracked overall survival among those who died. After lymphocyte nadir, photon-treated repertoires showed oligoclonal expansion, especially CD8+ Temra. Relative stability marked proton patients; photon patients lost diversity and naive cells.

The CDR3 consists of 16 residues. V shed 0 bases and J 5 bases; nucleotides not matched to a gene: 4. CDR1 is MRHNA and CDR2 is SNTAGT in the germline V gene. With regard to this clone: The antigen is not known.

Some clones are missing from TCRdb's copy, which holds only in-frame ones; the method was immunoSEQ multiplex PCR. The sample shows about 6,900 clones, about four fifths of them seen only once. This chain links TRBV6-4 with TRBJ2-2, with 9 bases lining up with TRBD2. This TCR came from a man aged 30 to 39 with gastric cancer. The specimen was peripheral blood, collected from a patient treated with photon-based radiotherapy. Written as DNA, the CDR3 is TGTGCCAGCAGTGACTCCGCTAGCGGGGAGACCGGGGAGCTGTTTTTT. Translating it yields CASSDSASGETGELFF.